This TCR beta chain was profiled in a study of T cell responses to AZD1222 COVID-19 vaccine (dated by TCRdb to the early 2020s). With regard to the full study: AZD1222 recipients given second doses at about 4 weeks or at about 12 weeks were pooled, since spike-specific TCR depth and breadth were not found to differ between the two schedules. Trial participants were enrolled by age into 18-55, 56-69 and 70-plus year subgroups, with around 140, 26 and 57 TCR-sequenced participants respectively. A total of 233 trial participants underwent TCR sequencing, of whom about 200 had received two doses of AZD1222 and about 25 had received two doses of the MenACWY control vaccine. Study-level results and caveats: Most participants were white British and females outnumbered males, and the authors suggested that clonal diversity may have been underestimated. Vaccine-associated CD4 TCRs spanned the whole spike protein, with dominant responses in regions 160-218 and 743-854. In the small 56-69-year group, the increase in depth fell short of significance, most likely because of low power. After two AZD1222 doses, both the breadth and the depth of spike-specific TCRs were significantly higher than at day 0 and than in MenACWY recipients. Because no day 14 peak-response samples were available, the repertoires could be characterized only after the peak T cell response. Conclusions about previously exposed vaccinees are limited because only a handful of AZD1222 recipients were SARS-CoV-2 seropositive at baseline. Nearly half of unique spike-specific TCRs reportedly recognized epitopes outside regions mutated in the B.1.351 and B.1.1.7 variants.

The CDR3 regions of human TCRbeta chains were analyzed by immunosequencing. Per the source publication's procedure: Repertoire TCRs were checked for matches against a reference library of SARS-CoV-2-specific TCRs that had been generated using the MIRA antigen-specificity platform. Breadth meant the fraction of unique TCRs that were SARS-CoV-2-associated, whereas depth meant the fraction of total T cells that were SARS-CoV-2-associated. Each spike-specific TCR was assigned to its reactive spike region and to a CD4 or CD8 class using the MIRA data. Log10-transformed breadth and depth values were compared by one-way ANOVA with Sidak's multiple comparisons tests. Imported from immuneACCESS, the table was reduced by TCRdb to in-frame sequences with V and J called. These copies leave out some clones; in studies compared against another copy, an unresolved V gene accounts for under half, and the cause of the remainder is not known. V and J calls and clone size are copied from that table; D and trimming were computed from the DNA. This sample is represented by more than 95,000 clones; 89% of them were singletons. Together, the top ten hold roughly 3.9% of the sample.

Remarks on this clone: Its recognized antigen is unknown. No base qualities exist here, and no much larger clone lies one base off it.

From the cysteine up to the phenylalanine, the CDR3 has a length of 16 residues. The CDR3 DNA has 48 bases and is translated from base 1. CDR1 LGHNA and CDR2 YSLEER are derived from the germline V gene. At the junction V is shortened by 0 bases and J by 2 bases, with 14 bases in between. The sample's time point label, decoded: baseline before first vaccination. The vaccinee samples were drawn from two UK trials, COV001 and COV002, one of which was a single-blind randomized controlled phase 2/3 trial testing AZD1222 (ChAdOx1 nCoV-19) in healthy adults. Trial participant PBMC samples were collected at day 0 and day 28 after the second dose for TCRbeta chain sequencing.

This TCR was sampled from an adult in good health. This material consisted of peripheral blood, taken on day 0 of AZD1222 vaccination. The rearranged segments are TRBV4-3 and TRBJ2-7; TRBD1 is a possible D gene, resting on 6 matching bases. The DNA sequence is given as TGCGCCAGCAGCCAAGATTGGCGACAGGCAGCCTACGAGCAGTACTTC. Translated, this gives CASSQDWRQAAYEQYF.